This entry is about one TCR beta chain. This clonotype was picked up many times. This clone's antigen is unknown. No base-level quality is on record; no much larger clone is a single base apart. The library was built by means of 5' RACE. Sequencing took place on an Illumina HiSeq 2000. A universal primer binding site was added through template switching, and the final cDNA carried a unique molecular identifier so that TCR cDNA molecules could be counted accurately. Specific primers in the conserved constant-segment region were used to synthesize first-strand cDNA for the TCR alpha and beta chains. To control for contamination, each cDNA library was double barcoded with a SMART-Mk sample barcode plus Illumina barcodes. Two successive PCR steps introduced TruSeq adapter sequences along with Illumina sample barcodes. TCR alpha and beta cDNA libraries were sequenced on the Illumina HiSeq platform with custom primers. Regarding the original processing steps: MiGEC processed the raw reads to extract unique molecular identifiers, while MiXCR was used to determine the CDR3 positions. Recombination models were inferred per individual with the repgenHMM and IGoR tools using an EM algorithm. The tcR package in R was used for shared clonotype analysis, with sharing normalized by the product of cloneset sizes. To study raw recombination without the effects of thymic and clonal selection, out-of-frame nonproductive sequences were analyzed. TCRdb trimmed the raw reads at Q25, called clones with MiXCR and kept productive beta chains. Each entry is one CDR3 protein sequence, shown with its most common DNA and genes. None of the V and J calls come from the authors' own analysis; TCRdb made them. Here the sample has hundreds of thousands of distinct CDR3 sequences; around 5.7% occur a single time. Clones ranked in the top ten supply approximately 2% of the sample.

These data originate in a study of identical twins (dated by TCRdb to the mid-2010s). The study in broad terms: TCR alpha and beta repertoires from monozygotic twins, unrelated adults of various ages and cord blood were deep-sequenced to test whether fetal clonotypes persist. Replicate twin experiments were performed at different times using different library preparation protocols to rule out contamination. Here is what the overall study found, with its caveats: Compared with coincidental sharing between unrelated individuals, out-of-frame TCR alpha sequences shared between twins had an excess of sequences with low generation probability. In beta out-of-frame sequences, excess twin sharing was weaker, because having fewer shared sequences lowered the signal-to-noise ratio. Recombination models systematically underestimated out-of-frame TCR alpha sharing in monozygotic twins but agreed with sharing between unrelated individuals. Because the same donors could not be followed over many years, the conclusions depended on cross-sectional statistical analysis. Abundant cord blood beta clonotypes carried fewer insertions; young adult naive repertoires showed a weaker similar trend, while memory repertoires showed none. Invariant T cells such as MAIT and iNKT could partly confound zero-insertion analyses, though diverse VJ usage argued against this for most clonotypes.

From the germline V gene (reference sequence), CDR1 is SEHNR and CDR2 is FQNEAQ. From cysteine to phenylalanine, the CDR3 is 12 amino acids long. Only the CDR3 DNA is retained, 36 bases long and in frame from the first base. V is cut by 2 bases and J by 5 bases, and the space between the germline ends is 4 bases. All donors were healthy Caucasians. The researchers also sequenced three unrelated adults who were not twins: a male aged 18 to 29, a male aged 50 to 60, and a female aged 50 to 60. Miltenyi CD45RO+ enrichment and human naive T-cell isolation kits were used to isolate memory (CD45RO+) and naive T cells from PBMC.

Sequencing was carried out using naive T cells sorted from blood. The cell subset or site label on this specimen signifies: cells isolated with a human naive T-cell isolation kit. The sequence links TRBV7-9 to TRBJ2-1, with no reliable assignment of the D segment. The receptor was derived from a man younger than 35 in good health. CDR3 sequence: CASSLTNNEQFF. The sequence in DNA is TGTGCCAGCAGCTTAACGAACAATGAGCAGTTCTTC.